This T cell receptor beta chain was sequenced for a study of shared clonotypes between healthy human individuals. Germline assignment: CDR1 SGHDN and CDR2 FVKESK. V lost 2 bases and J 4 bases, leaving 18 bases between the germline ends. CDR3 length: 16 residues. Several immunoSEQ plates held equal portions of the genomic DNA taken from each subset. Some clones are missing from TCRdb's copy, which holds only in-frame ones; the method was immunoSEQ multiplex PCR. The sample consists of approximately 2,300,000 clones, about nine tenths of them appearing once. Sequenced input: naive CD4+ T cells from PBMCs. Subset meaning: CD45RA+ positively selected. The clonotype comes from a man aged 18 to 30 in good health. Some clones in this sample may be carry-over from other donors' samples. The rearrangement joins TRBV14 to TRBJ2-7; D could derive from TRBD1 or TRBD2 (5 bases each). This CDR3 reads CASSQSLGEKRYEQYF. CDR3 nucleotide sequence: TGTGCCAGCAGCCAATCCTTGGGGGAGAAGAGGTACGAGCAGTACTTC.